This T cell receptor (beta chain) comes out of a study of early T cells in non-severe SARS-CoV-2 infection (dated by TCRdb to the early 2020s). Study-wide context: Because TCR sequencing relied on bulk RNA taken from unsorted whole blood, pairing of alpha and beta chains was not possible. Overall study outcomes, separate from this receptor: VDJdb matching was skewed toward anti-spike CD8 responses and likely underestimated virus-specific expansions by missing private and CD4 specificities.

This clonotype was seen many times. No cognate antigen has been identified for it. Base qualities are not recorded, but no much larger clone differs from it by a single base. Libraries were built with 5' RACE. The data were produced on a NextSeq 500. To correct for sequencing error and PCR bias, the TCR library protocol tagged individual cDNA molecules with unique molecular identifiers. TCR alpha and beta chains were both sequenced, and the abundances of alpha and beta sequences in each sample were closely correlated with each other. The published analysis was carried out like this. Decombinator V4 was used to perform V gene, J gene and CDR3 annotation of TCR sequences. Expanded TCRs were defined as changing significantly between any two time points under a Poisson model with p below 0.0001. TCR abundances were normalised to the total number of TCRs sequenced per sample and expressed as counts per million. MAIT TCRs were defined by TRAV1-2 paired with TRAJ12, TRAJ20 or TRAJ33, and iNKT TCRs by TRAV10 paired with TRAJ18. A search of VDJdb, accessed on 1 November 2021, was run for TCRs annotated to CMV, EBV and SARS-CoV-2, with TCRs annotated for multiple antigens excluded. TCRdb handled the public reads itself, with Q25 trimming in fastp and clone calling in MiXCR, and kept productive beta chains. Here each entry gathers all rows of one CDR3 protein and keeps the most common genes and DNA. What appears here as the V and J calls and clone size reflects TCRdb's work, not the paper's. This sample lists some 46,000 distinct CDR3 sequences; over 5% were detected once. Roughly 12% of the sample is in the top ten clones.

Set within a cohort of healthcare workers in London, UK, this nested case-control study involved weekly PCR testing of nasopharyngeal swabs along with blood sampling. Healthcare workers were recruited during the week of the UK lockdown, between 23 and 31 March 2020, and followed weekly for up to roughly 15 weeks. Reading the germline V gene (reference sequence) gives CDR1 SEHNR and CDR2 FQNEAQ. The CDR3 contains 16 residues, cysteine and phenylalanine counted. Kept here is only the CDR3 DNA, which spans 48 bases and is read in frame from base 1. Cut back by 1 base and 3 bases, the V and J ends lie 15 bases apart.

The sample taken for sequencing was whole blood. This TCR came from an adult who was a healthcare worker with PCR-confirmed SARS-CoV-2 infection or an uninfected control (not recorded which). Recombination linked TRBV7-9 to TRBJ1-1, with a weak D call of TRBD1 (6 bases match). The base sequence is TGTGCCAGCAGCTTAGAACTGGGGGCGTATCACACTGAAGCTTTCTTT. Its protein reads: CASSLELGAYHTEAFF.